The 14 T cell receptor beta chains given below trace back to one sample, sequenced in a study of breast tumors, draining lymph nodes, adjacent tissues. Using its own MiXCR run on the multiplex PCR reads, TCRdb lists one record per CDR3 protein. Of about 140,000 distinct CDR3 sequences listed, roughly 33% were seen once; the top ten hold 2.3%. The lymph nodes were axillary draining lymph nodes from breast cancer patients. The sequenced sample consisted of axillary lymph node tissue. The receptors were sampled from a female donor with breast cancer. Some clones in this sample may be carry-over from other donors' samples.

This clonotype was counted at least ten times. The chain links TRBV12-3 or TRBV12-4 to TRBJ1-6, with D tentatively TRBD1 (6 bases). Trimming shortened V by 3 bases and J by 7 bases, and 13 bases separated the two germline ends. This CDR3 spans 15 amino acids. The CDR3 nucleotides are TGTGCCAGCAGTTTGGGGGGCCAGACCAATTCACCCCTCCACTTT. Protein sequence: CASSLGGQTNSPLHF.

This clonotype showed up many times. This may come from a read error, since a much larger clone is one base off. This chain links TRBV6-4 with TRBJ2-1; 12 bases are shared with TRBD2. The CDR3 covers 15 residues. Germline loops: CDR1 MRHNA, CDR2 SNTAGT. CDR3 DNA sequence: TGTGCCAGCAGTCACTCGACTAGCGGGGGCAATGAGCAGTTCTTC. This gives the protein CASSHSTSGGNEQFF.

This clonotype was counted at least ten times. The V call is TRBV5-6, the J call TRBJ1-4; 7 bases are shared with TRBD1. The germline V gene encodes CDR1 SGHDT and CDR2 YYEEEE. The J segment lost 4 bases and the V segment lost 7 bases, leaving 7 bases of the junction unmatched. This CDR3 contains 14 residues. This chain's CDR3 is CASRKTGINEKLFF. CDR3 nucleotide sequence: TGTGCCAGCCGAAAGACAGGGATTAATGAAAAACTGTTTTTT.

The rearrangement uses TRBV16 and TRBJ2-7, with 8 bases lining up with TRBD1. From germline, CDR1 is KGHSY and CDR2 FQNENV. The CDR3 contains 15 residues. Germline trimming cut 2 bases from V and 5 bases from J; bases unmatched to any gene: 8. The CDR3 nucleotides are TGTGCCAGCAGCCAAATTGCAGGGGGCCCCAACGAGCAGTACTTC. This gives the protein CASSQIAGGPNEQYF.

This clonotype has a count of ten or more. The chain carries TRBV30 and TRBJ2-5; a possible D gene is TRBD2 (5 bases). Germline CDR1 reads GTSNPN; CDR2 reads SVGIG (reference sequence). V was cut by 0 bases and J by 5 bases, with 7 bases left in between. CDR3 length: 12 amino acids. The CDR3 region is CAWSVRGETQYF. DNA for the CDR3: TGTGCCTGGAGTGTACGAGGGGAGACCCAGTACTTC.

In its sample, this clonotype was seen many times. CDR3 sequence reads: CASSQDRNSNPTNTGELFF. CDR3 coding DNA: TGCGCCAGCAGCCAAGATAGAAACAGCAACCCAACGAACACCGGGGAGCTGTTTTTT. The chain has TRBV4-3 and TRBJ2-2, with D unclear. This CDR3 has 19 residues. CDR1 LGHNA and CDR2 YSLEER come from the germline V gene. V was clipped by 0 bases and J by 0 bases, with 17 bases between them.

This clonotype was recorded many times. V is TRBV20-1 and J is TRBJ2-2; no clear D gene. Trimming removed 2 bases at V and 1 base at J, with 11 bases between. CDR1 is DFQATT and CDR2 is SNEGSKA in the germline V gene (reference sequence). The CDR3 runs 15 residues. The CDR3, as DNA: TGCAGTGCTAGAAAAAATAACAGGAACACCGGGGAGCTGTTTTTT. Translation gives CSARKNNRNTGELFF.

Many counts were recorded for this clonotype. The CDR3, as DNA: TGTGCCAGCAGCCTAATGGTGGGGGATAATGGCTACACCTTC. This translates into CASSLMVGDNGYTF. The V gene is TRBV5-4, the J gene TRBJ1-2; weak D call: TRBD1 (5 bases). This CDR3 contains 14 residues. Trimming stripped 4 bases from V and 6 bases from J, with 16 bases between. Germline values: CDR1 SGHNT, CDR2 YYREEE (reference sequence).

This clonotype was found many times. This chain uses TRBV12-3 or TRBV12-4 with TRBJ1-2, with 10 bases identical to TRBD1. After removal of 6 bases from V and 4 bases from J, the junction contained 8 bases not matched to a gene. The CDR3 runs to 15 residues. This CDR3 is CASRRQGAEGYGYTF. In DNA form, the CDR3 reads TGTGCCAGCAGAAGACAGGGGGCGGAGGGCTATGGCTACACCTTC.

The chain joins TRBV20-1 to TRBJ1-6; no clear D gene. The CDR3 has 12 residues. V was cut by 2 bases and J by 7 bases, with 6 bases left in between. The germline V gene has CDR1 DFQATT and CDR2 SNEGSKA (reference sequence). The CDR3 loop is CSARQTNSPLHF. CDR3 DNA: TGCAGTGCTAGACAAACCAATTCACCCCTCCACTTT.

This chain joins TRBV7-3 and TRBJ1-3, with TRBD1 matching over 10 bases. The CDR3 is made up of 14 amino acids. Per germline, CDR1 SGHTA and CDR2 FQGTGA. Trimming removed 4 bases from V and 7 bases from J; junction bases left unmatched: 4. The CDR3 coding sequence is TGTGCCAGCAGCTCACCGGGACAGGGGAACACCATATATTTT. Residues: CASSSPGQGNTIYF.

As concerns this clonotype: Being one base from a much bigger clone, this may be a read error. The genes are TRBV5-6 and TRBJ2-5, with 8 bases aligning to TRBD1. The CDR3 runs 15 residues. CDR1 and CDR2 (germline): SGHDT, YYEEEE. The CDR3 nucleotides read TGTGTCAGCAGCACGGACAGGGTCGATCAAGAGACCCAGTACTTC. It encodes CVSSTDRVDQETQYF.

This clonotype was found many times. The gene calls are TRBV20-1 and TRBJ1-5; 9 nucleotides align to TRBD1. Trimming took 6 bases from V and 6 from J; bases not matched to a gene: 6. Germline CDR1 reads DFQATT; CDR2 reads SNEGSKA (reference sequence). This CDR3 is built from 13 residues. CDR3 nucleotides: TGCAGTGCGCAAACAGGGGGCTCTCAGCCCCAGCATTTT. This encodes CSAQTGGSQPQHF.

Points on this clonotype: At one boundary the junction diverges from the germline segment, which might be a read error. The gene calls are TRBV7-7 and TRBJ2-1; 11 bases agree with TRBD2. This CDR3 has 20 residues. CDR1 and CDR2 from the germline V gene are SSHAT and FNYEAQ (reference sequence). CDR3 bases: TGTGCTAGCAGCTTAGGACCCCCCGGGGCTAGCGGGGGGCTTTGGAATGAGCAGTTCTTC. This codes for CASSLGPPGASGGLWNEQFF.